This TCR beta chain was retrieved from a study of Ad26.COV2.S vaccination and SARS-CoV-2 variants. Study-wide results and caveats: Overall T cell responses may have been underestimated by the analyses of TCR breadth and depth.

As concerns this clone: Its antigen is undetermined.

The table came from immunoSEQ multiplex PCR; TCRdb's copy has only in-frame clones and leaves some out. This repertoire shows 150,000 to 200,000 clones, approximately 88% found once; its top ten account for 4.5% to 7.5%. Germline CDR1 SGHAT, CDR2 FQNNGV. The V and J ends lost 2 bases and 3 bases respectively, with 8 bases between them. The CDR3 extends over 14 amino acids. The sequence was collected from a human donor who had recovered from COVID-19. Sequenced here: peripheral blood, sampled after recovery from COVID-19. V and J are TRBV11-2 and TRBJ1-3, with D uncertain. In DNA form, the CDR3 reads TGTGCCAGCAGCTTATGGAGACTTGGAAACACCATATATTTT. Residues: CASSLWRLGNTIYF.